Listed below are T cell receptor beta chains from one sample, sequenced in a study of blood T cell repertoires in COVID-19. Libraries were prepared by immunoSEQ multiplex PCR; TCRdb keeps only in-frame clonotypes and omits some of them. Among under 150,000 clones listed, about 88% were seen once. The sample comprised peripheral blood. These receptors all stem from a woman in her 70s who had recovered from COVID-19. The CDR3 runs from the conserved cysteine through the conserved F or W. D genes are given only for firm matches. Size is stated for part of the rows, as once, few or many counts, or as a class when the clone is expanded.

d_gene,j_gene,abundance,v_gene,CDR3nt,CDR3aa
TRBD1,TRBJ2-7,NA,TRBV28,TGTGCCAGCAGTCGGCGACAGGGTTATTACGAGCAGTACTTC,CASSRRQGYYEQYF
NA,TRBJ1-5,few,TRBV19,TGTGCCAGTAGCCCCATCGGACGGGGGGACAATCAGCCCCAGCATTTT,CASSPIGRGDNQPQHF
TRBD2,TRBJ2-3,NA,TRBV18,TGTGCCAGCTCACCTTACACCGGGACTAGCGGTACTGGTACGCAGTATTTT,CASSPYTGTSGTGTQYF
NA,TRBJ2-3,NA,TRBV3-1/TRBV3-2,TGTGCCAGCAGCCACACAGGGCTTGGCACAGATACGCAGTATTTT,CASSHTGLGTDTQYF
TRBD1,TRBJ2-5,NA,TRBV5-1,TGCGCCAGCAGCCCAGGGACAGGGCAAGAGACCCAGTACTTC,CASSPGTGQETQYF
TRBD2,TRBJ2-1,NA,TRBV24-1,TGTGCCACCAGTGATTTGTTTGGGGGGGAGGGCGATGAGCAGTTCTTC,CATSDLFGGEGDEQFF
NA,TRBJ1-2,NA,TRBV28,TGTGCCAGCAATGACAGGTTAAACTATGGCTACACCTTC,CASNDRLNYGYTF
NA,TRBJ2-3,NA,TRBV7-8,TGTGCCAGCAGCTACGTACAAGCAGATACGCAGTATTTT,CASSYVQADTQYF
TRBD2,TRBJ2-1,NA,TRBV7-3,TGTGCCAGCAGCTTACGGGCGGCTAGCGGGAGGCTGGGGAATGAGCAGTTCTTC,CASSLRAASGRLGNEQFF
TRBD2,TRBJ2-7,NA,TRBV5-1,TGCGCCAGCAGCGCCGGGACTAGCGGGATCTACGAGCAGTACTTC,CASSAGTSGIYEQYF
NA,TRBJ2-5,once,TRBV9,TGTGCCAGCACCTTCCGGGACTCCACAGAAGAGACCCAGTACTTC,CASTFRDSTEETQYF
TRBD1,TRBJ1-4,NA,TRBV3-1/TRBV3-2,TGTGCCAGCAGCCCGAGACAGGGGGAGGCAAAACTGTTTTTT,CASSPRQGEAKLFF
NA,TRBJ2-7,NA,TRBV7-2,TGTGCCAGCAGCTTCCGTCCTTCCTACGAGCAGTACTTC,CASSFRPSYEQYF
NA,TRBJ2-3,once,TRBV5-3,TGTGCCAGAAGCTTGGCCCAGCGGTACTCCACAGATACGCAGTATTTT,CARSLAQRYSTDTQYF
NA,TRBJ2-7,NA,TRBV28,TGTGCCAGCAGTATAACAGGGATGGGGCGGTACGAGCAGTACTTC,CASSITGMGRYEQYF
NA,TRBJ2-4,NA,TRBV6-4,TGTGCCAGCAGTGAGACGGCGGGGTTCATCCAGTACTTC,CASSETAGFIQYF
NA,TRBJ1-3,NA,TRBV6-5,TGTGCCAGCAGTTACGCGGCAAGTTTCTCTGGAAACACCATATATTTT,CASSYAASFSGNTIYF
NA,TRBJ1-5,NA,TRBV27,TGTGCCAGCAGTCCCACCATATACGACGGGGAAGATCAGCCCCAGCATTTT,CASSPTIYDGEDQPQHF